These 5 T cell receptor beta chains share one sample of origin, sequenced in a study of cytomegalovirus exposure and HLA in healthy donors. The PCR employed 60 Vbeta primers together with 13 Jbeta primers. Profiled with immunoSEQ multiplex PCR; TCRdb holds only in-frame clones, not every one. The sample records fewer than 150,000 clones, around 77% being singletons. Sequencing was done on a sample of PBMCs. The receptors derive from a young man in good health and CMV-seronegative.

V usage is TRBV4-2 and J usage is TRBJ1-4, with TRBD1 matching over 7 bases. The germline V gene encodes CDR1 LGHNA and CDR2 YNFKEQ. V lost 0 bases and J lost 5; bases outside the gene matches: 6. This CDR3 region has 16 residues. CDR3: CASSQDLADRNEKLFF. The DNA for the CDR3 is TGTGCCAGCAGCCAAGATCTGGCGGACAGGAATGAAAAACTGTTTTTT.

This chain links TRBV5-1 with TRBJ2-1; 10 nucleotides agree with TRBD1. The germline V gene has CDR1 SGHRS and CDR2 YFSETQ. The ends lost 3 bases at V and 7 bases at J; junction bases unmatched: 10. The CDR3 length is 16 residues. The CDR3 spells CASSSYRDRGLNEQFF. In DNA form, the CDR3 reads TGCGCCAGCAGCTCATACCGGGACAGGGGTCTGAATGAGCAGTTCTTC.

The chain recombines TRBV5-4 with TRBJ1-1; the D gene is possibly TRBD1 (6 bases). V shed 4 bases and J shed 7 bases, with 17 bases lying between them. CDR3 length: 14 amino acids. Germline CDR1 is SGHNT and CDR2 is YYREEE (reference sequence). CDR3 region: CASSPIVGADEAFF. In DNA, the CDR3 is TGTGCCAGCAGCCCGATTGTGGGGGCTGATGAAGCTTTCTTT.

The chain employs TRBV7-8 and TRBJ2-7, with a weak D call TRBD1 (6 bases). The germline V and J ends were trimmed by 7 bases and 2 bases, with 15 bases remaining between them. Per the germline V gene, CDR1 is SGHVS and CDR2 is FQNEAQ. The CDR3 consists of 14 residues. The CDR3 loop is CASNSRQDPYEQYF. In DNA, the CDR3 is TGTGCCAGCAACTCCCGACAGGACCCCTACGAGCAGTACTTC.

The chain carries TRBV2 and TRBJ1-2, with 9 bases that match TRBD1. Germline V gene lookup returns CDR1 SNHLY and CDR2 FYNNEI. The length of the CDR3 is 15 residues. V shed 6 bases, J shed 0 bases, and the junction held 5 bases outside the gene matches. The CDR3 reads CASREGQGSNYGYTF. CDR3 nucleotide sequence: TGTGCCAGCAGGGAGGGACAGGGATCTAACTATGGCTACACCTTC.